The subject of this entry is one TCR beta chain. RNA amounts of roughly 0.5 to 1 ug underwent reverse transcription with random hexamers. In TCRdb, the immunoSEQ multiplex PCR reads were re-called with MiXCR into one record per CDR3 protein. The table lists more than 200,000 distinct CDR3 sequences, 93% of them singletons. This specimen belongs to a study of CD8 T cells in Susac syndrome. Per germline, CDR1 MGHRA and CDR2 YSYEKL. V lost 1 base to trimming and J lost 5 bases, with 15 bases between them. The CDR3 spans 16 residues. Sequences were obtained from CD4+ T cells from PBMCs. This clonotype was sampled from a human donor with multiple sclerosis. The chain is built from TRBV4-1 and TRBJ2-1; D unresolved. CDR3 sequence reads: CASSQVPGPTHNEQFF. The CDR3 bases are TGCGCCAGCAGCCAAGTTCCGGGCCCGACCCACAATGAGCAGTTCTTC.